This TCR beta chain was profiled in a study of tumor-infiltrating lymphocytes in primary liver carcinoma (dated by TCRdb to between 2016 and 2019). A note on the overall study: Between November 2015 and early 2016, a few patients in China with histopathologically diagnosed primary liver carcinoma had surgical resection. Hepatocellular carcinoma (four) or combined HCC and intrahepatic cholangiocarcinoma (one) was present in the five patients, who were three men and two women aged 30 to 69 years. The tumors of the five patients were staged as T1-T3 N0M0, with maximum diameters ranging from roughly 4 to 10 cm. Each sample produced roughly 3.65 to 7.5 million productive TCRbeta reads, and read depth showed no significant difference between tissue types. The study combined TCRbeta repertoire sequencing, expression microarrays and whole-exome sequencing across five regions of each liver tumor, with adjacent normal tissue and blood. A total of approximately 35 specimens from 5 patients underwent TCRbeta repertoire sequencing, comprising 25 tumor regions, 5 adjacent noncancerous liver tissues and 5 peripheral blood samples. Technical replicate repertoires showed high reproducibility, with mean shared-clone rates around 0.9 and correlation coefficients above 0.95.

Concerning this clonotype: Its antigen remains unidentified. It has no much larger one-base neighbor in the sample; base qualities were not kept.

The investigation overall reported the following: Only the TCR beta chain was sequenced, which likely underestimates true repertoire diversity because unpaired alpha chains were not captured. With just a few patients in the study, the authors point out that the findings should be validated in a larger study. Repertoire overlap was found to be higher between tumor regions (mean around 35%) than between tumor-adjacent (roughly 17%) or tumor-blood (14%) pairs, consistent with antigen-driven expansion. Comparison of CD4+ and CD8+ T cell repertoires was precluded by the use of bulk unsorted samples. The top 250 clones made up a significantly larger repertoire fraction in tumors than in blood (p = 0.039).

Starting from approximately 460 ng total RNA, TCRbeta-specific cDNA was produced by reverse transcription with a constant-region primer and ProtoScript II reverse transcriptase. The TCRbeta libraries were prepared through three rounds of nested multiplex PCR following a slightly modified ARM-PCR procedure. Each of the first two PCR rounds ran for nine to eleven cycles and used multiplex TRBV1-TRBV30 forward primers together with a Cbeta reverse primer. Sample barcodes and Illumina adapters were added in a final 25-cycle PCR with Deep VentR polymerase. Before sequencing, amplicons between 200 and 500 bp were purified from gel using a QIAquick gel extraction kit. The TCRbeta amplicons were sequenced with 250-bp paired-end reads on an Illumina HiSeq 2500. On the authors' methods: Reads were quality-trimmed with Trimmomatic v0.33, and paired reads were merged with FLASH v1.2.11 to recover full CDR3 sequences. MiGEC v1.2.1b assigned V, D and J germline segments to the rearranged TCRbeta sequences. Clonotype statistics and Shannon-Wiener diversity indices were calculated with VDJtools v1.0.0. Except for diversity analysis, only each sample's 250 most abundant clonotypes were used in subsequent analyses to reduce sampling bias. TCRdb reran the public reads through fastp at Q25 and MiXCR, keeping productive beta chains. Merged by CDR3 protein, the rows form single entries marked with the most common genes and DNA. For this entry, the V and J calls and clone size follow TCRdb and not the study's own pipeline. Recorded for this sample are fewer than 350,000 distinct CDR3 sequences; about 62% of them occurred a single time. The ten largest account for 9% of the sample.

TRIzol reagent was used to extract blood RNA from unsorted whole blood, while the DNeasy Blood & Tissue kit provided the germline DNA. Patients had chronic HBV infection and were treatment-naive at sampling. Around 3.6 milliliters of peripheral blood were collected into K2EDTA tubes before surgery. The germline V gene yields LGHNA for CDR1 and YNFKEQ for CDR2. The CDR3 runs 15 amino acids, cysteine and phenylalanine included. This entry keeps only the CDR3 DNA: 45 bases, framed from base 1. V and J lose 4 bases and 13 bases, and a span of 25 bases separates them. The V and J segments used are TRBV4-2 and TRBJ1-2; TRBD1 could be the D gene, as 5 bases match. The specimen was peripheral blood. This TCR was recovered from a man aged 40-50 years with primary liver carcinoma and hepatitis B virus infection. CDR3 region: CASSRDGWQGLRSTF. The DNA sequence is as follows: TGTGCCAGCAGCCGAGACGGATGGCAGGGCTTAAGATCCACCTTC.